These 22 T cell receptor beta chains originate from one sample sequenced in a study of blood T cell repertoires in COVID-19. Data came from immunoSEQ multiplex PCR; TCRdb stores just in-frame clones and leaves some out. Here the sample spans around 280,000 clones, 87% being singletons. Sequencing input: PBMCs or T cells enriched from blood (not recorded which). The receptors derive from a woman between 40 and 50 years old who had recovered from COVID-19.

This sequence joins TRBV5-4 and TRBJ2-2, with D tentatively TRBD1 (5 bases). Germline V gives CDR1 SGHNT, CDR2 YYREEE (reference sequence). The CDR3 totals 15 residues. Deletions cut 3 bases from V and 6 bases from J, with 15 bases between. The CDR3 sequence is CASSSPSDSAGELFF. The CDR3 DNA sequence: TGTGCCAGCAGCTCCCCCTCCGACAGTGCCGGGGAGCTGTTTTTT. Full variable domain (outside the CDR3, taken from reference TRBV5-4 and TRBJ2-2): ETGVTQSPTHLIKTRGQQVTLRCSSQSGHNTVSWYQQALGQGPQFIFQYYREEENGRGNFPPRFSGLQFPNYSSELNVNALELDDSALYLCASSSPSDSAGELFFGEGSRLTVL.

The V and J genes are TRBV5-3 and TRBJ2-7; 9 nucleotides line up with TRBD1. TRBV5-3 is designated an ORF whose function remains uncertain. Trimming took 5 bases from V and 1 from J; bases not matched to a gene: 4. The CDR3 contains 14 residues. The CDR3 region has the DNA TGTGCCAGAAGGCCTGGACAGGGGTCCTACGAGCAGTACTTC. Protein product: CARRPGQGSYEQYF.

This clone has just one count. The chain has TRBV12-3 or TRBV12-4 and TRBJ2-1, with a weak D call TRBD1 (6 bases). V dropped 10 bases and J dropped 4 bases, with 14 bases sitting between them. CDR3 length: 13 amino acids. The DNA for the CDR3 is TGTGCCACGCAGGGGCACTATTACAATGAGCAGTTCTTC. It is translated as CATQGHYYNEQFF.

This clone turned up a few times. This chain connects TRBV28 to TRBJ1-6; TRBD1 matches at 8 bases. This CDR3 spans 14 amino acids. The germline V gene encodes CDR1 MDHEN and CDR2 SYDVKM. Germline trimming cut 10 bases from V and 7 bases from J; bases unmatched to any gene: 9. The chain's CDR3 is CATERTGLNSPLHF. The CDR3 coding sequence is TGTGCCACCGAGAGGACAGGGCTAAATTCACCCCTCCACTTT.

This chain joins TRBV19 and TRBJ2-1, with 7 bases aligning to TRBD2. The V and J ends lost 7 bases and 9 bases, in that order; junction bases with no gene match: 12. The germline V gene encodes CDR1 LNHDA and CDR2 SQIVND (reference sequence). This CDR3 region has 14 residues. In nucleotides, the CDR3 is TGTGCCAGTAAACGGGCGACTAGCCTGAGTGAGCAGTTCTTC. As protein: CASKRATSLSEQFF. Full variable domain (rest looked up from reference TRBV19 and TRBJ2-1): DGGITQSPKYLFRKEGQNVTLSCEQNLNHDAMYWYRQDPGQGLRLIYYSQIVNDFQKGDIAEGYSVSREKKESFPLTVTSAQKNPTAFYLCASKRATSLSEQFFGPGTRLTVL.

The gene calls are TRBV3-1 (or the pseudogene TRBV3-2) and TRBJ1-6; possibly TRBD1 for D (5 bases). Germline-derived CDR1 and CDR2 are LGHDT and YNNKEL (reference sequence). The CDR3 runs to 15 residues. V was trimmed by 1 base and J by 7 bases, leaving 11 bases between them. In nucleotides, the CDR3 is TGTGCCAGCAGCCAAGGACAGCCGACGAATTCACCCCTCCACTTT. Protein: CASSQGQPTNSPLHF.

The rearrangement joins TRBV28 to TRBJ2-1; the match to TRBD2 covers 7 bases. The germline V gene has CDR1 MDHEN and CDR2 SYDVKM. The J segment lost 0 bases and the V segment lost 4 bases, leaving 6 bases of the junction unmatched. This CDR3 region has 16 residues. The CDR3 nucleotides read TGTGCCAGCAGTTCCGTGGGACTATCCTCCTACAATGAGCAGTTCTTC. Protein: CASSSVGLSSYNEQFF. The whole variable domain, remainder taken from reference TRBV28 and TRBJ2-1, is DVKVTQSSRYLVKRTGEKVFLECVQDMDHENMFWYRQDPGLGLRLIYFSYDVKMKEKGDIPEGYSVSREKKERFSLILESASTNQTSMYLCASSSVGLSSYNEQFFGPGTRLTVL.

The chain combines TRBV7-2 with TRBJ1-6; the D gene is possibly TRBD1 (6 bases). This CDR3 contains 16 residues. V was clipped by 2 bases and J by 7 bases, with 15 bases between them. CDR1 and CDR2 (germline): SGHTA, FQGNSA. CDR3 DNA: TGTGCCAGCAGCTTACAAACAGGGTTAGGGAATTCACCCCTCCACTTT. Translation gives CASSLQTGLGNSPLHF.

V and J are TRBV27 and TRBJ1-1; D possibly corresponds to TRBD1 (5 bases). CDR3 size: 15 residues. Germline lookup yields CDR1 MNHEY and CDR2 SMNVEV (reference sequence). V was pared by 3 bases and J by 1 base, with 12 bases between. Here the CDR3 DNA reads TGTGCCAGCAGTTTCCTCGGGGGTAAGAACACTGAAGCTTTCTTT. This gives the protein CASSFLGGKNTEAFF.

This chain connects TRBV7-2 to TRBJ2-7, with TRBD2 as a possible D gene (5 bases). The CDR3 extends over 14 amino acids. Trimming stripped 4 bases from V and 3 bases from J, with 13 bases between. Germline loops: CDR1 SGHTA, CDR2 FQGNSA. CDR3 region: CASSSPPRDYEQYF. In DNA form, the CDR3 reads TGTGCCAGCAGCTCCCCTCCACGGGACTACGAGCAGTACTTC.

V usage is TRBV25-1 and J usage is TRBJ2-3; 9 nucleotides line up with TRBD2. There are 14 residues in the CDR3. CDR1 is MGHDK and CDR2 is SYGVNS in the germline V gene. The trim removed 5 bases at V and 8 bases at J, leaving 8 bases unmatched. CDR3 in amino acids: CASSLAGLPFTQYF. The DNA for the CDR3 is TGTGCCAGCAGTCTAGCGGGGCTCCCATTTACGCAGTATTTT. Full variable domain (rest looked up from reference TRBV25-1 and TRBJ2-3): EADIYQTPRYLVIGTGKKITLECSQTMGHDKMYWYQQDPGMELHLIHYSYGVNSTEKGDLSSESTVSRIRTEHFPLTLESARPSHTSQYLCASSLAGLPFTQYFGPGTRLTVL.

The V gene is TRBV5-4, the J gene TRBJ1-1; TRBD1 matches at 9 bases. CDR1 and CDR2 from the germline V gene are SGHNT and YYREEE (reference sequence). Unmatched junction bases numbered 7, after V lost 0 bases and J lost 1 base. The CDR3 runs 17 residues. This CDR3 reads CASSLGGTGKWNTEAFF. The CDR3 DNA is TGTGCCAGCAGCTTGGGGGGGACAGGGAAGTGGAACACTGAAGCTTTCTTT.

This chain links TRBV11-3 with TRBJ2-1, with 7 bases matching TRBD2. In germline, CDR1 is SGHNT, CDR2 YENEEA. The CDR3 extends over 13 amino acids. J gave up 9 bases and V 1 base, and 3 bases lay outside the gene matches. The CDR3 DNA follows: TGTGCCAGCAGCTTAGCGGGAGGAAGTGAGCAGTTCTTC. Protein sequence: CASSLAGGSEQFF.

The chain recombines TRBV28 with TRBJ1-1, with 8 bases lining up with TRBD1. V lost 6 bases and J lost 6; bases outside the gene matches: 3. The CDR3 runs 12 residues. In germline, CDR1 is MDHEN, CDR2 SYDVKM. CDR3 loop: CASRAQGAEAFF. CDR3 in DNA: TGTGCCAGCAGGGCACAGGGGGCTGAAGCTTTCTTT.

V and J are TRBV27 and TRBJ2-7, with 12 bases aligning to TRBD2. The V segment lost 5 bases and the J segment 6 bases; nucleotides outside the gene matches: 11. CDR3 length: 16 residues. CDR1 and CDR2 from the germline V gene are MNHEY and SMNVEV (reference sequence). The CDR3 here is CASSDLMLAGGLEQYF. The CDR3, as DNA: TGTGCCAGCAGTGACCTGATGCTAGCGGGAGGGCTCGAGCAGTACTTC.

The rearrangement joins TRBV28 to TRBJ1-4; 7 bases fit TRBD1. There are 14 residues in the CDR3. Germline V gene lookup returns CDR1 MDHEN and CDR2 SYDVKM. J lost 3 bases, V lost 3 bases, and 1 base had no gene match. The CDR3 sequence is CASSFQGANEKLFF. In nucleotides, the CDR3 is TGTGCCAGCAGTTTCCAGGGGGCTAATGAAAAACTGTTTTTT.

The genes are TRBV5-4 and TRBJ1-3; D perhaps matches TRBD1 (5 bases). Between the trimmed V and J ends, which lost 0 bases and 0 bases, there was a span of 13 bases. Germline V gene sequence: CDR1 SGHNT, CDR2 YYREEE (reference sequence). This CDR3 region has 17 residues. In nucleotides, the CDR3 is TGTGCCAGCAGCTTGGGGGGCATGGTGAGCTCTGGAAACACCATATATTTT. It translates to CASSLGGMVSSGNTIYF.

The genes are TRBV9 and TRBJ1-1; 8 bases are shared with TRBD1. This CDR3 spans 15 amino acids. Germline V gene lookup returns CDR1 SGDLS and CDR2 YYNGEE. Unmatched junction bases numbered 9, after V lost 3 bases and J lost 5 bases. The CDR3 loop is CASSEYRGSWTEAFF. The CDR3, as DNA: TGTGCCAGCAGCGAGTACAGGGGGTCTTGGACTGAAGCTTTCTTT. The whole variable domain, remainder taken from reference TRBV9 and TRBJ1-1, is DSGVTQTPKHLITATGQRVTLRCSPRSGDLSVYWYQQSLDQGLQFLIQYYNGEERAKGNILERFSAQQFPDLHSELNLSSLELGDSALYFCASSEYRGSWTEAFFGQGTRLTVV.

CDR3 sequence: CASSLSLAGVSEQYF. CDR3 bases: TGTGCCAGCAGCTTATCCCTAGCGGGAGTCAGCGAGCAGTACTTC. This chain joins TRBV7-2 and TRBJ2-7; 10 bases line up with TRBD2. In germline, CDR1 is SGHTA, CDR2 FQGNSA. This CDR3 has 15 residues. With 2 bases clipped from V and 6 bases from J, the junction kept 7 bases outside the gene matches. Full variable domain (remainder filled in from reference TRBV7-2 and TRBJ2-7): GAGVSQSPSNKVTEKGKDVELRCDPISGHTALYWYRQSLGQGLEFLIYFQGNSAPDKSGLPSDRFSAERTGGSVSTLTIQRTQQEDSAVYLCASSLSLAGVSEQYFGPGTRLTVT.

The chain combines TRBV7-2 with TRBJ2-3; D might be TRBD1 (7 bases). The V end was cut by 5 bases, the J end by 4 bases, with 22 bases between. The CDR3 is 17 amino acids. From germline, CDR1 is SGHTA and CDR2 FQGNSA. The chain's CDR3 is CASSRGGGLPRADTQYF. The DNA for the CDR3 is TGTGCCAGCAGCCGCGGAGGGGGCCTACCTAGGGCAGATACGCAGTATTTT.

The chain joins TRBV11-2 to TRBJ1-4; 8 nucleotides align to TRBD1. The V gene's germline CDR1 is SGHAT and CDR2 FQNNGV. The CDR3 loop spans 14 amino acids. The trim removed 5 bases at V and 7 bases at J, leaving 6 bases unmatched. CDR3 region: CASSAGGGSEKLFF. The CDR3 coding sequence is TGTGCCAGCAGCGCAGGGGGCGGGAGTGAAAAACTGTTTTTT. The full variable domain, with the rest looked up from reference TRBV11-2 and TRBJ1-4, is EAGVAQSPRYKIIEKRQSVAFWCNPISGHATLYWYQQILGQGPKLLIQFQNNGVVDDSQLPKDRFSAERLKGVDSTLKIQPAKLEDSAVYLCASSAGGGSEKLFFGSGTQLSVL.

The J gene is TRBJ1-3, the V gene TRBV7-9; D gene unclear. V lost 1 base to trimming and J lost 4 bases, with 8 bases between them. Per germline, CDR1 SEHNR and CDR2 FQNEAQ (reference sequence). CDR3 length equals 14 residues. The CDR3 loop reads CASSLGSGGNTIYF. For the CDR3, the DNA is TGTGCCAGCAGCTTAGGGTCGGGGGGAAACACCATATATTTT.